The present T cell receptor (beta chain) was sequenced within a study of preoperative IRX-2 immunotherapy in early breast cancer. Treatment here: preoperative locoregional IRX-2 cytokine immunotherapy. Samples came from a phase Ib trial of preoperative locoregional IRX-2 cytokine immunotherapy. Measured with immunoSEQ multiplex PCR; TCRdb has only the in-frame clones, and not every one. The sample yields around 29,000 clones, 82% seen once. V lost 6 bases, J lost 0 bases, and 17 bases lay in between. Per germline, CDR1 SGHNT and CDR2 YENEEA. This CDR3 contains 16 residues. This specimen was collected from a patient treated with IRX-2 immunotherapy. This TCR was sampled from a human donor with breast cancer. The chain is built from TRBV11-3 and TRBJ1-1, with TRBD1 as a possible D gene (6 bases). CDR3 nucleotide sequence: TGTGCCAGCAGGCAACAGGGTTGGGGGATGAACACTGAAGCTTTCTTT. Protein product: CASRQQGWGMNTEAFF.